These 12 T cell receptor beta chains were all obtained from the same sample, sequenced in a study of blood T cells in healthy people across ages. A second PCR, run for roughly 7 to 12 cycles, used a sample-barcoded 5' primer plus a J-beta primer mix. TCRdb recomputed calls from the 5' RACE reads with MiXCR, one row per CDR3 protein. The sample includes hundreds of thousands of distinct CDR3 sequences, more than 20% of them seen just once. Sequencing was done on a sample of blood. These receptor sequences come from a man aged 65 to 79 in good health.

This clonotype has a handful of counts. V is TRBV6-2 or TRBV6-3 and J is TRBJ2-3; D call uncertain. Germline V lookup: CDR1 MNHEY, CDR2 SVGEGT. V gave up 0 bases and J gave up 1 base, with 5 bases separating them. This CDR3 region has 14 residues. CDR3 in amino acids: CASSYSRGTDTQYF. The CDR3 DNA reads as TGTGCCAGCAGTTACTCTCGGGGCACAGATACGCAGTATTTT.

The CDR3 is CASRDRENEQYF. DNA for the CDR3: TGTGCCAGCAGGGACAGGGAGAACGAGCAGTACTTC. This rearrangement joins TRBV28 to TRBJ2-1; 8 bases agree with TRBD1. The assigned J gene may be wrong: the sequence end matches TRBJ2-7 better. The CDR3 consists of 12 residues. Germline CDR1 is MDHEN and CDR2 is SYDVKM.

This clonotype was recorded many times. The chain has TRBV5-1 and TRBJ2-5; no clear D gene. The end of the DNA is better explained by TRBJ2-7, so the J call may be wrong. This CDR3 is built from 14 residues. CDR1 SGHRS and CDR2 YFSETQ come from the germline V gene. Here the CDR3 reads CASSLGTAGIEQYF. The CDR3 DNA is TGCGCCAGCAGCTTGGGCACCGCTGGAATCGAGCAGTACTTC.

The V call is TRBV6-5, the J call TRBJ2-1; D perhaps matches TRBD1 (5 bases). V lost 2 bases and J lost 4, with 24 bases in between. The CDR3 is 19 amino acids. The germline CDR1 and CDR2 sequences are MNHEY and SVGAGI. CDR3 region: CASSYDSAGAFQPYNEQFF. The DNA for the CDR3 is TGTGCCAGCAGTTACGACTCGGCTGGGGCCTTTCAACCGTACAATGAGCAGTTCTTC.

The rearrangement uses TRBV20-1 and TRBJ2-1, with 9 bases aligning to TRBD1. Germline CDR1 DFQATT, CDR2 SNEGSKA (reference sequence). V lost 6 bases, J lost 1 base, and 4 bases stayed unmatched. There are 14 residues in the CDR3. The DNA for the CDR3 is TGCAGTGCCCCTGGGACAGGGTCCTACAATGAGCAGTTCTTC. It encodes CSAPGTGSYNEQFF.

For the CDR3, the DNA is TGTGCCAGCAGCTTAGCGCAGGCTCCGAATCAAGAGACCCAGTACTTC. Translated: CASSLAQAPNQETQYF. J is TRBJ2-5 and V is TRBV7-2, with D hard to call. V was clipped by 0 bases and J by 2 bases, with 13 bases between them. There are 16 residues in the CDR3. Germline V lookup: CDR1 SGHTA, CDR2 FQGNSA.

The V call is TRBV7-6, the J call TRBJ2-3, with D tentatively TRBD1 (5 bases). There are 15 residues in the CDR3. From germline, CDR1 is SGHVS and CDR2 FNYEAQ. V lost 1 base and J lost 3, with 11 bases in between. CDR3 DNA sequence: TGTGCCAGCAGCTTAGACGCAGGGTTAACAGATACGCAGTATTTT. Protein sequence: CASSLDAGLTDTQYF.

The rearrangement joins TRBV28 to TRBJ1-1; 8 nucleotides agree with TRBD1. The CDR3 runs to 16 residues. V lost 5 bases to trimming and J lost 1 base; unmatched junction nucleotides: 9. Per germline, CDR1 MDHEN and CDR2 SYDVKM. CDR3 region: CASSPSHGQGNTEAFF. The CDR3 region has the DNA TGTGCCAGCAGTCCCTCTCATGGACAGGGGAACACTGAAGCTTTCTTT.

The chain carries TRBV14 and TRBJ2-5; 12 bases line up with TRBD2. CDR1 is SGHDN, CDR2 FVKESK, per germline. With 4 bases clipped from V and 5 bases from J, the junction kept 5 bases outside the gene matches. This CDR3 is 15 amino acids long. In DNA form, the CDR3 reads TGTGCCAGCAGCCCTCGGACTAGCGGGATTGAGACCCAGTACTTC. It is translated as CASSPRTSGIETQYF.

The table lists this clonotype with a few counts. This sequence joins TRBV6-2 or TRBV6-3 and TRBJ2-1; unclear D gene. The CDR3 runs 14 residues. CDR1 is MNHEY, CDR2 SVGEGT, per germline. V lost 7 bases and J 1 base, leaving 11 bases between the germline ends. CDR3 sequence reads: CASNPLHSYNEQFF. The CDR3, as DNA: TGTGCCAGCAACCCCCTACATTCCTACAATGAGCAGTTCTTC.

There are many counts of this clonotype. The chain's CDR3 is CASRPSGTSGSETQYF. The DNA of the CDR3 is TGTGCCAGCAGACCTAGTGGGACTAGCGGGAGTGAGACCCAGTACTTC. This sequence joins TRBV12-3 or TRBV12-4 and TRBJ2-5, with 14 positions matching TRBD2. The length of the CDR3 is 16 residues. The trim removed 6 bases at V and 5 bases at J, leaving 8 bases unmatched.

The chain carries TRBV20-1 and TRBJ1-1, with D perhaps TRBD1 (5 bases). Between the trimmed V and J ends, which lost 4 bases and 8 bases, there was a span of 11 bases. CDR1 and CDR2 (germline): DFQATT, SNEGSKA (reference sequence). This CDR3 contains 11 residues. CDR3 sequence (DNA): TGCAGTGCTACCCCATGGACAGAAGCTTTCTTT. It yields the protein CSATPWTEAFF.